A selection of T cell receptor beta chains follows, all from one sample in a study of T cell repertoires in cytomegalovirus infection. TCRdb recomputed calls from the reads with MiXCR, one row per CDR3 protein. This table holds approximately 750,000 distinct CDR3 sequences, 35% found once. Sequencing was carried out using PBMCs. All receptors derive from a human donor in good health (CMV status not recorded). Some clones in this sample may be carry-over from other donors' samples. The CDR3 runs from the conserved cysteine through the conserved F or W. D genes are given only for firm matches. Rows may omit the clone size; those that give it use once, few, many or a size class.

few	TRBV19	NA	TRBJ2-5	TGTGCCAGTGGGCCAGGCACAGGACCTCAAGAGACCCAGTACTTC	CASGPGTGPQETQYF
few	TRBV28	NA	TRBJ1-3	TGTGCCAGCACCCTAAGGGGTTCTGGAAACACCATATATTTT	CASTLRGSGNTIYF
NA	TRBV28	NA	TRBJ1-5	TGTGCCAGCAGTCCTAACAGGATTGGACAGCCCCAGCATTTT	CASSPNRIGQPQHF
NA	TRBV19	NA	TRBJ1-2	TGTGCCAGTAGTAGGACCGATTATAACTATGGCTACACCTTC	CASSRTDYNYGYTF
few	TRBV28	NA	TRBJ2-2	TGTGCCAGCAGTTTCGGACGGAAACCGAACACCGGGGAGCTGTTTTTT	CASSFGRKPNTGELFF
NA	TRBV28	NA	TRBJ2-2	TGTGCCAGCCAAAGCCAGAACACCGGGGAGCTGTTTTTT	CASQSQNTGELFF
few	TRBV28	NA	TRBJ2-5	TGTGCCAGCAGAACTAGAACTCCCCTGAAAGTAGAAGGGACCCAGTACTTC	CASRTRTPLKVEGTQYF
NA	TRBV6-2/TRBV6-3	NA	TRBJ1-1	TGTGCCAGCAGGGATATTGGGCCAGCGAACACTGAAGCTTTCTTT	CASRDIGPANTEAFF
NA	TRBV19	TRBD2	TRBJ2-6	TGTGCCAGTAACAGCGGGAGCTCTGGGGCCAACGTCCTGACTTTC	CASNSGSSGANVLTF
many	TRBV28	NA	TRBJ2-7	TGTGCCAGCAGCTTAGGGGGACGGGAGCAGTACTTC	CASSLGGREQYF
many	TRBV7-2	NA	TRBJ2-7	TGTGCCAGCAGCTTAGCAGGGTTCTACGAGCAGTACTTC	CASSLAGFYEQYF
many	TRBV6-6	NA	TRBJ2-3	TGTGCCAGCAGTTTACGGCCGGGACAACAGTATTTT	CASSLRPGQQYF
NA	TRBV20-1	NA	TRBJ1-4	TGCAGTGCTGGGGGCAGATCTAATGAAAAACTGTTTTTT	CSAGGRSNEKLFF
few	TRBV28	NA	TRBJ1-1	TGTGCCAGCAGGGAGCCGGGACACTTGGACACTGAAGCTTTCTTT	CASREPGHLDTEAFF
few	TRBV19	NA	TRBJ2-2	TGTGCCAGTAGTGGGGCCCTCCGGGAGCTGTTTTTT	CASSGALRELFF
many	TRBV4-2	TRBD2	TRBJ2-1	TGTGCCAGCAGCCAAGAATTGAGCGGGAGCTTCGATGAGCAGTTCTTC	CASSQELSGSFDEQFF
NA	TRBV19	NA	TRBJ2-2	TGTGCCAGTAGTCCGGACCGGAACACCGAGGAGCTGTTTTTT	CASSPDRNTEELFF
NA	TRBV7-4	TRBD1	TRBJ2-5	TGTGCCAGCAGCTTCAGGGGGCGCGGCTCGGAGACCCAGTACTTC	CASSFRGRGSETQYF
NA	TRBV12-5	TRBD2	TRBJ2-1	TGTGCTAGTCAGTTTGCGGGGGGAGGGTACAATGAGCAGTTCTTC	CASQFAGGGYNEQFF
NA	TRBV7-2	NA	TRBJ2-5	TGTGCCAGCAGCTCGGGTCTTGGGCCGGAGACCCAGTACTTC	CASSSGLGPETQYF
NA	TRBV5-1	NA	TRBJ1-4	TGCGCCAGCAGCCGAAGCCGCGCTACTAATGAAAAACTGTTTTTT	CASSRSRATNEKLFF
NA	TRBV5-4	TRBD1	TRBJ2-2	TGTGCCAGCAACCCATTCTCAGGGACAGGGGTGGCCGGGGAGCTGTTTTTT	CASNPFSGTGVAGELFF
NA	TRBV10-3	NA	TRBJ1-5	TGTGCCATCACCAGGGACCCTGAAGTTCAGCCCCAGCATTTT	CAITRDPEVQPQHF
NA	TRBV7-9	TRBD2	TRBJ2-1	TGTGCCAGCAGCTTGATAGCGGGAGGGAAATACAATGAGCAGTTCTTC	CASSLIAGGKYNEQFF
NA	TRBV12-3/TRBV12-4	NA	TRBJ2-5	TGTGCCAGCAGTTTAGTTGCGGAGGCAGAGACCCAGTACTTC	CASSLVAEAETQYF
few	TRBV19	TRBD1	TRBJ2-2	TGTGCCAGTAGTATCGGGGGGACAGGGTACACCGGGGAGCTGTTTTTT	CASSIGGTGYTGELFF
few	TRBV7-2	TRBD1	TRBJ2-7	TGTGCCAGCAGCTTAGCTGCAGGGGGCATTCACGAGCAGTACTTC	CASSLAAGGIHEQYF
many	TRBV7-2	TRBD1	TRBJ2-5	TGTGCCAGCAGCTTAACAGGGGGCTGGGAGACCCAGTACTTC	CASSLTGGWETQYF
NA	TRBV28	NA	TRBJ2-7	TGTGCCAGCAGCGAACCAGGGATTAAGCCCTACGAGCAGTACTTC	CASSEPGIKPYEQYF
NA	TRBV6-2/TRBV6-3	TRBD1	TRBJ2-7	TGTGCCAGCAGTTACACAGGGGGCGCATCGGACGAGCAGTACTTC	CASSYTGGASDEQYF
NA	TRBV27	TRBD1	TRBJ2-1	TGTGCCAGCAGTCTCAGGGGGCTATCCTACAATGAGCAGTTCTTC	CASSLRGLSYNEQFF
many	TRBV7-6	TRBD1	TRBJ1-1	TGTGCCAGCAGCGCCCGGGACAGTACCACTGAAGCTTTCTTT	CASSARDSTTEAFF
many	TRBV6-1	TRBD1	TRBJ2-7	TGTGCCAGCATCCGATCAAGTGGAGGGACAGGGACCTACGAGCAGTACTTC	CASIRSSGGTGTYEQYF
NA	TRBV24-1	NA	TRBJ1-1	TGTGCCACCAGTGATCTAGGACATACTGAAGCTTTCTTT	CATSDLGHTEAFF
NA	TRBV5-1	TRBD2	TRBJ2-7	TGCGGCAGCAGCCCAACAGCGGGAGGAATGGGCGAGCAGTACTTC	CGSSPTAGGMGEQYF
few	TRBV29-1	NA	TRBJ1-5	TGCAGCGTTGAGGAGGGGTCCGGTCAGCCCCAGCATTTT	CSVEEGSGQPQHF
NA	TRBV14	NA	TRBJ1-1	TGTGCCAGCAGCCAAGTATCCAGGAACACTGAAGCTTTCTTT	CASSQVSRNTEAFF
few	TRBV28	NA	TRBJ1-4	TGTGCCAGCAGTCTCCAGGGGTTTCAAGCAACTAATGAAAAACTGTTTTTT	CASSLQGFQATNEKLFF
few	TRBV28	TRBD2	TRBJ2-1	TGTGCCAGCAGTTTAAGGACTAGCGGGTTTTATGAGCAGTTCTTC	CASSLRTSGFYEQFF
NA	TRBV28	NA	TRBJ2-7	TGTGCCAGCAGTTTCTTGTGGGGGGCGGCCCACGAGCAGTACTTC	CASSFLWGAAHEQYF
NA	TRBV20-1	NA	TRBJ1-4	TGCAGTGCTAGAGTTGGGCTTAATGAAAAACTGTTTTTT	CSARVGLNEKLFF
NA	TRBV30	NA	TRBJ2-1	TGTGCCTGGGATGTACAGGAGGGCTCTGAGCAGTTCTTC	CAWDVQEGSEQFF
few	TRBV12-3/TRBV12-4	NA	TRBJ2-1	TGTGCCAGCAGTTCTCGTAGGGCGATCCACAATGAGCAGTTCTTC	CASSSRRAIHNEQFF
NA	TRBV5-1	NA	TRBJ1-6	TGCGCCAGCAGCTTGGCGGTTGCGGGACCGATGAGCTCCTATAATTCACCCCTCCACTTT	CASSLAVAGPMSSYNSPLHF
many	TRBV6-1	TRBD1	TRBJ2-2	TGTGCCAGCAGTGAACGGACAGGGGATCCCGGGGAGCTGTTTTTT	CASSERTGDPGELFF
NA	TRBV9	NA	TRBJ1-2	TGTGCCAGCAGCGTAGTGGACTATGGCTACACCTTC	CASSVVDYGYTF
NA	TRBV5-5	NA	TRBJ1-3	TGTGCCAGCAGCTTGGGAGAGGTTCGGAACACCATATATTTT	CASSLGEVRNTIYF
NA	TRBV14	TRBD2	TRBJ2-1	TGTGCCAGCAGCTATGGACTAGCGGGAGTTAAGCAGTTCTTC	CASSYGLAGVKQFF
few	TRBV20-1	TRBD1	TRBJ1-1	TGCAGTGCTAGAGGTTACAGGGGCAACACTGAAGCTTTCTTT	CSARGYRGNTEAFF
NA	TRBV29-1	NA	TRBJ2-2	TGCAGCGGGCGACCCAACACCGGGGAGCTGTTTTTT	CSGRPNTGELFF
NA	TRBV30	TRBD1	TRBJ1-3	TGTGCCTGGAGGGGGACAGGAAACTCTGGAAACACCATATATTTT	CAWRGTGNSGNTIYF
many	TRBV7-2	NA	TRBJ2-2	TGTGCCAGCAGCTTAGTTTTCGGGGAGCTGTTTTTT	CASSLVFGELFF
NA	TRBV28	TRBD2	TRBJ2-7	TGTGCCAGCAGTGAATCTAGCGGGAGGTTTGACTACGAGCAGTACTTC	CASSESSGRFDYEQYF
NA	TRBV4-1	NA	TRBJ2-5	TGCGCCAGCAGCCAAGATGCTCGGGGATGGGAGACCCAGTACTTC	CASSQDARGWETQYF
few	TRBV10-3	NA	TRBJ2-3	TGTGCCATCGGCCACCCCGATCGAGATACGCAGTATTTT	CAIGHPDRDTQYF
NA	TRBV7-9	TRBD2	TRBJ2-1	TGTGCCAGCAGCGCCGCCGGGACTAGGCTGAATGAGCAGTTCTTC	CASSAAGTRLNEQFF